These T cell receptor beta chains were read from a single sample in a study of breast tumors, draining lymph nodes, adjacent tissues. TCRdb ran MiXCR on the multiplex PCR reads and lists one entry per CDR3 protein. Of 200,000 or so distinct CDR3 sequences listed, 30% to 40% are singletons. Sequenced: axillary lymph node tissue. The receptors come from a female donor with breast cancer. Some clones in this sample may be carry-over from other donors' samples. CDR3s include the opening cysteine and the closing phenylalanine or tryptophan. Fields, in order: V gene, J gene, D gene, clone size, CDR3 protein, CDR3 DNA. The D gene is left open where the match is weak. Some rows mark clone size as missing; the rest say once, few, many or name a class of expanded clone.

TRBV20-1,TRBJ1-2,NA,many,CSAIHDQSGGVGYTF,TGCAGTGCTATCCATGACCAATCTGGGGGGGTTGGCTACACCTTC
TRBV30,TRBJ1-2,NA,many,CAWTRWGQANYGYTF,TGTGCCTGGACGCGGTGGGGGCAAGCTAACTATGGCTACACCTTC
TRBV6-2/TRBV6-3,TRBJ2-7,TRBD2,many,CASSVHRGGDEDEQYF,TGTGCCAGCAGCGTCCACCGGGGGGGAGACGAGGACGAGCAGTACTTC
TRBV2,TRBJ2-1,NA,many,CASSEAGSYNEQFF,TGTGCCAGCAGTGAAGCGGGGAGCTACAATGAGCAGTTCTTC
TRBV9,TRBJ2-3,NA,NA,CVSSAWDSTDTQYF,TGTGTCAGCAGCGCATGGGACTCCACAGATACGCAGTATTTC
TRBV30,TRBJ2-5,NA,many,CAGDRTGEETQYF,TGTGCCGGCGATCGGACGGGAGAAGAGACCCAGTACTTC
TRBV9,TRBJ2-3,NA,many,CASSVEGHPGLTDTQYF,TGTGCCAGCAGCGTAGAAGGGCATCCGGGTTTGACAGATACGCAGTATTTT
TRBV4-3,TRBJ1-1,TRBD1,few,CASSQFPPGQAGGNTEAFF,TGCGCCAGCAGCCAGTTTCCTCCGGGACAGGCGGGGGGAAACACTGAAGCTTTCTTT
TRBV11-2,TRBJ2-5,TRBD2,many,CASRHLGRGTEKETQYF,TGTGCCAGCAGGCACTTAGGGCGGGGGACGGAGAAAGAGACCCAGTACTTC
TRBV11-2,TRBJ2-7,TRBD2,many,CASSLEAGLYEQYF,TGTGCCAGCAGCTTAGAAGCGGGGCTCTACGAGCAGTACTTC
TRBV5-4,TRBJ2-2,NA,many,CASSLYNTGELFF,TGTGCCAGCAGCTTGTATAACACCGGGGAGCTGTTTTTT
TRBV20-1,TRBJ1-5,NA,many,CSARGSNQPQHF,TGCAGTGCTAGGGGGAGCAATCAGCCCCAGCATTTT
TRBV12-3/TRBV12-4,TRBJ1-3,TRBD1,NA,CASSTGTGDTIYF,TGTGCCAGCAGTACCGGGACAGGAGACACCATATATTTT
TRBV7-2,TRBJ1-6,NA,NA,CASEAGTPGTSNSPLHF,TGTGCCAGCGAAGCCGGGACACCAGGAACCTCTAATTCACCCCTCCACTTT
TRBV7-8,TRBJ2-1,NA,many,CASSLGAGINNEQFF,TGTGCCAGCAGCTTAGGGGCAGGAATAAACAATGAGCAGTTCTTC
TRBV12-3/TRBV12-4,TRBJ2-4,TRBD2,NA,CASSQIGLAGKNIQYF,TGTGCCAGCAGCCAAATCGGACTAGCGGGAAAAAACATTCAGTACTTC
TRBV18,TRBJ1-5,NA,NA,CASSMDSENQPQHF,TGTGCCAGCTCGATGGACAGTGAGAATCAGCCCCAGCATTTT
TRBV2,TRBJ2-3,TRBD1,NA,CASTGDRGPDTQYF,TGTGCCAGCACAGGGGACAGGGGGCCGGATACGCAGTATTTT
TRBV11-2,TRBJ2-3,TRBD1,many,CASSLQTGGGTDTQYF,TGTGCCAGCAGCCTACAGACAGGGGGAGGAACAGATACGCAGTATTTT
TRBV9,TRBJ2-1,NA,many,CASSGEGAVYNEQFF,TGTGCCAGCAGCGGGGAAGGGGCTGTCTACAATGAGCAGTTCTTC
TRBV7-3,TRBJ2-3,TRBD2,many,CASSVNRGGGTQYF,TGTGCCAGCAGCGTGAACCGGGGGGGCGGTACGCAGTATTTT
TRBV18,TRBJ2-3,TRBD1,NA,CASSPLGQDKDTQYF,TGTGCCAGCTCACCATTGGGACAGGACAAAGATACGCAGTATTTT